This T cell receptor beta chain was identified in a study of OX40 agonist ivuxolimab in advanced cancers. For the study in its entirety: Ivuxolimab was a fully human IgG2 agonistic monoclonal antibody targeting the costimulatory receptor OX40 (CD134). Intravenous ivuxolimab was administered to patients every 2 weeks at six dose levels: 0.01, 0.1, 0.3, 1.5, 3 and 10 mg/kg. Of the roughly 50 dose-escalation patients, hepatocellular carcinoma was present in 19, melanoma in around 15, renal cell carcinoma in 9 and head and neck cancer in 9. The dose-escalation cohort was roughly 83% male with a mean age of about 60 years, ranging from about 20 to 80. Prior anti-PD-1, anti-PD-L1 or anti-CTLA-4 therapy was permitted, and 40% of dose-escalation patients had received checkpoint inhibitors. Three dose-escalation patients achieved partial responses, one with hepatocellular carcinoma and two with cutaneous melanoma. The purpose of peripheral TCRbeta sequencing was to test whether ivuxolimab changed TCR sequence diversity and led to clonal T-cell expansion. The paper reports the monotherapy dose-escalation portion (N of about 51 patients) of the phase I ivuxolimab trial.

As for this clone: Its cognate antigen has yet to be identified. Within one base of it there is no much larger clone, and no base qualities were kept.

For sequencing of the TCRbeta CDR3 region, genomic DNA was extracted from the sorted cells. The immunoSEQ Assay was used for sequencing of TCRbeta CDR3 regions. The source is immuneACCESS, and TCRdb retained only in-frame sequences with V and J called. Part of the clones is not carried over; for the studies checked, unresolved V genes explain less than half of this, and the remainder is unexplained. Across this sample there are about 45,000 clones, with about 90% seen only once. Together, the top ten hold less than 30% of the sample. Study-level results and caveats: Low levels of normalized T-cell clonal expansion were also seen in some nonresponding patients. In partial responders in the 0.1-3.0 mg/kg groups, normalized peripheral clonal expansion was found to be among the lowest, especially among CD8+ T cells. Antigen specificity was not determined for the clonally expanded peripheral T cells. After ivuxolimab, CD8+ T cells had more expanded clones than CD4+ T cells on average. Clonal expansion of both CD4+ and CD8+ blood T cells was observed from baseline to week 6 at doses 0.1 to 3.0 mg/kg.

Patients with autoimmune disease history or receiving systemic immunosuppression were excluded from the trial. Peripheral blood for TCR sequencing was drawn from every dose cohort at baseline, at cycle 4 day 1 and at cycle 7 day 1. The samples were drawn from a first-in-human, open-label, multicenter phase I dose-escalation trial of ivuxolimab. Adults with locally advanced or metastatic melanoma, renal cell carcinoma, hepatocellular carcinoma or head and neck squamous cell carcinoma were enrolled in the trial. Before TCR sequencing, CD4+ T cells and CD8+ T cells from peripheral blood were sorted into separate populations. Inclusive of the bounding cysteine and phenylalanine, the CDR3 is 14 residues long. The DNA shown is the 42-base CDR3, in frame from base 1. CDR1 and CDR2 (SGHRS, YFSETQ) derive from the germline V gene. V drops 2 bases and J drops 4 bases, leaving 10 bases in between.

The rearranged segments are TRBV5-1 and TRBJ2-1, with no reliable assignment of the D segment. The starting material was CD4+ or CD8+ T cells sorted from blood, obtained in a trial of the OX40 agonist ivuxolimab. The source is an adult with an advanced solid tumor such as melanoma, head and neck, liver or kidney cancer. CDR3 sequence: CASSLESGYNEQFF. The DNA reads TGCGCCAGCAGCTTAGAGAGTGGGTACAATGAGCAGTTCTTC.